This is a list of T cell receptor beta chains from one sample in a study of identical twins. TCRdb ran MiXCR on the 5' RACE reads and lists one entry per CDR3 protein. The sample carries 1.5 million to 2 million distinct CDR3 sequences, 32% recorded once. Material for sequencing was cord blood. These receptors were collected from a newborn girl in good health. Each CDR3 is given with its conserved first and last residue. Each record gives: clone size, V gene, D gene, J gene, CDR3 protein, CDR3 DNA. D genes are given only for firm matches. Size values are once, few and many counts, or a class for expanded clones, and some rows have none.

clone_size: NA; v_call: TRBV13; d_call: NA; j_call: TRBJ2-2; cdr3_aa: CASFLIGTGELFF; cdr3_nt: TGTGCCAGCTTCTTAATCGGCACCGGGGAGCTGTTTTTT
clone_size: NA; v_call: TRBV4-1; d_call: TRBD2; j_call: TRBJ2-7; cdr3_aa: CASSHPGGSYEQYF; cdr3_nt: TGCGCCAGCAGCCATCCGGGAGGGTCCTACGAGCAGTACTTC
clone_size: few; v_call: TRBV6-6; d_call: NA; j_call: TRBJ1-5; cdr3_aa: CASTTGKQGRGNQPQHF; cdr3_nt: TGTGCCAGCACGACGGGAAAACAAGGTCGGGGCAATCAGCCCCAGCATTTT
clone_size: few; v_call: TRBV13; d_call: TRBD1; j_call: TRBJ1-2; cdr3_aa: CASSTGTDGYTF; cdr3_nt: TGTGCCAGCAGCACGGGGACAGATGGCTACACCTTC
clone_size: few; v_call: TRBV7-9; d_call: NA; j_call: TRBJ1-2; cdr3_aa: CASSTRAYYGYTF; cdr3_nt: TGTGCCAGCAGTACTCGGGCCTACTATGGCTACACCTTC
clone_size: NA; v_call: TRBV27; d_call: NA; j_call: TRBJ2-7; cdr3_aa: CASSLSMQGDEQYF; cdr3_nt: TGTGCCAGCAGTTTATCGATGCAGGGCGACGAGCAGTACTTC
clone_size: NA; v_call: TRBV27; d_call: TRBD1; j_call: TRBJ2-3; cdr3_aa: CASSLGQGVWDTQYF; cdr3_nt: TGTGCCAGCAGTTTAGGGCAGGGGGTATGGGATACGCAGTATTTT
clone_size: NA; v_call: TRBV6-5; d_call: NA; j_call: TRBJ2-3; cdr3_aa: CASSYSTVSGTDTQYF; cdr3_nt: TGTGCCAGCAGTTACTCGACTGTTTCGGGCACAGATACGCAGTATTTT
clone_size: few; v_call: TRBV3-1; d_call: TRBD2; j_call: TRBJ2-1; cdr3_aa: CASSQVLAGYPNEQFF; cdr3_nt: TGTGCCAGCAGCCAAGTCCTAGCGGGATACCCTAATGAGCAGTTCTTC
clone_size: few; v_call: TRBV7-9; d_call: TRBD2; j_call: TRBJ2-1; cdr3_aa: CASSPRLAGDISYNEQFF; cdr3_nt: TGTGCCAGCAGCCCCCGACTAGCGGGGGACATCTCCTACAATGAGCAGTTCTTC
clone_size: NA; v_call: TRBV28; d_call: TRBD1; j_call: TRBJ2-7; cdr3_aa: CASSLGQGMQYF; cdr3_nt: TGTGCCAGCAGTTTGGGACAGGGGATGCAGTACTTC
clone_size: few; v_call: TRBV20-1; d_call: NA; j_call: TRBJ2-4; cdr3_aa: CSAKQRSKNIQYF; cdr3_nt: TGCAGTGCTAAGCAGCGGTCCAAAAACATTCAGTACTTC
clone_size: NA; v_call: TRBV6-1; d_call: NA; j_call: TRBJ2-7; cdr3_aa: CASSENSRSSYNEQYF; cdr3_nt: TGTGCCAGCAGTGAAAATAGCAGGAGCTCCTACAATGAGCAGTACTTC
clone_size: many; v_call: TRBV29-1; d_call: NA; j_call: TRBJ2-7; cdr3_aa: CSVEPGYEQYF; cdr3_nt: TGCAGCGTTGAGCCGGGCTACGAGCAGTACTTC
clone_size: few; v_call: TRBV28; d_call: NA; j_call: TRBJ2-5; cdr3_aa: CASISGPRETQYF; cdr3_nt: TGTGCCAGCATCTCAGGGCCCAGAGAGACCCAGTACTTC
clone_size: few; v_call: TRBV3-1; d_call: NA; j_call: TRBJ2-7; cdr3_aa: CASSLPPWDEQYF; cdr3_nt: TGTGCCAGCAGCCTCCCCCCCTGGGACGAGCAGTACTTC
clone_size: NA; v_call: TRBV7-9; d_call: NA; j_call: TRBJ1-1; cdr3_aa: CASRPWGSLNTEAFF; cdr3_nt: TGTGCCAGCAGACCCTGGGGGTCCCTGAACACTGAAGCTTTCTTT
clone_size: many; v_call: TRBV12-3/TRBV12-4; d_call: TRBD1; j_call: TRBJ2-7; cdr3_aa: CASSWDRGYEQYF; cdr3_nt: TGTGCCAGCAGCTGGGACAGGGGGTACGAGCAGTACTTC
clone_size: NA; v_call: TRBV20-1; d_call: TRBD1; j_call: TRBJ1-5; cdr3_aa: CSARQKGQNSNQPQHF; cdr3_nt: TGCAGTGCTAGGCAGAAGGGACAGAATAGCAATCAGCCCCAGCATTTT
clone_size: NA; v_call: TRBV7-9; d_call: TRBD1; j_call: TRBJ2-3; cdr3_aa: CASSPKTGGRADTQYF; cdr3_nt: TGTGCCAGCAGCCCGAAGACAGGGGGTAGGGCAGATACGCAGTATTTT